The sequence of this T cell receptor beta chain was determined in a study of blood T cell repertoires in COVID-19. Looking at the study overall: Collection of acute and convalescent COVID-19 samples took place in the United States, Italy and Spain. T cells, B-cell-depleted T cells, or PBMCs supplied cDNA or gDNA.

Original handling: How many nucleated cells were present was estimated from reference gene primer amplification. Sequencing used immunoSEQ multiplex PCR; TCRdb keeps in-frame clones, though not all of them. That table is the source of V, J and clone size, and D and trimming were worked out from the DNA. The sample carries fewer than 130,000 clones, 76% recorded once. Sequencing was performed on peripheral blood. The clonotype originates from a woman of 80 years or more with acute or convalescent COVID-19.

The DNA of the CDR3 is TGCGCCAGCAGCTTGGGAGACTATAGCAATCAGCCCCAGCATTTT. It encodes CASSLGDYSNQPQHF. V usage is TRBV5-1 and J usage is TRBJ1-5; D uncertain. V shed 0 bases and J shed 0 bases, with 7 bases lying between them. The CDR3 is 15 amino acids. Germline values: CDR1 SGHRS, CDR2 YFSETQ.